A selection of T cell receptor beta chains follows, all from one sample in a study of blood T cell repertoires in COVID-19. The method was immunoSEQ multiplex PCR; TCRdb's version includes in-frame clones alone and lacks a portion of them. The profile shows roughly 670,000 clones, just under 90% of them singletons. Sequencing was carried out using peripheral blood. The receptors were gathered from a woman aged 18-29 years with acute or convalescent COVID-19. CDR3s include the opening cysteine and the closing phenylalanine or tryptophan. Fields, in order: D gene, V gene, J gene, clone size, CDR3 protein. D genes are given only for firm matches. A clone size is listed for some rows: how often the clone was seen (once, few, many), or a class if it is expanded.

d_call: TRBD1; v_call: TRBV5-1; j_call: TRBJ2-1; clone_size: -; cdr3_aa: CASSALGTGGPYNEQFF
d_call: TRBD2; v_call: TRBV7-3; j_call: TRBJ2-7; clone_size: -; cdr3_aa: CASSPGGSSYEQYF
d_call: -; v_call: TRBV24-1; j_call: TRBJ2-1; clone_size: -; cdr3_aa: CATSDPDSPPANNEQFF
d_call: TRBD1; v_call: TRBV18; j_call: TRBJ2-7; clone_size: -; cdr3_aa: CASSPTSGTDYEQYF
d_call: -; v_call: TRBV30; j_call: TRBJ2-7; clone_size: -; cdr3_aa: CAWSVGLSSSYEQYF
d_call: -; v_call: TRBV6-2/TRBV6-3; j_call: TRBJ1-2; clone_size: -; cdr3_aa: CASSYLFGENYGYTF
d_call: TRBD1; v_call: TRBV18; j_call: TRBJ2-7; clone_size: -; cdr3_aa: CASSPRDRSYEQYF
d_call: -; v_call: TRBV7-2; j_call: TRBJ2-1; clone_size: -; cdr3_aa: CASSLLGGPYNEQFF
d_call: -; v_call: TRBV5-1; j_call: TRBJ1-1; clone_size: -; cdr3_aa: CASSPAGGWTEAFF
d_call: TRBD1; v_call: TRBV7-9; j_call: TRBJ1-3; clone_size: -; cdr3_aa: CASRLDRGKGNTIYF
d_call: TRBD1; v_call: TRBV2; j_call: TRBJ1-1; clone_size: once; cdr3_aa: CASSARDRGEAFF
d_call: TRBD2; v_call: TRBV7-9; j_call: TRBJ2-7; clone_size: -; cdr3_aa: CASSLDRGRGYTYEQYF
d_call: -; v_call: TRBV4-1; j_call: TRBJ1-3; clone_size: -; cdr3_aa: CASSQVLRGYTGNTIYF
d_call: -; v_call: TRBV30; j_call: TRBJ1-6; clone_size: -; cdr3_aa: CAWSRGSDNSPLHF
d_call: -; v_call: TRBV9; j_call: TRBJ1-1; clone_size: -; cdr3_aa: CASSPTGGKSANTEAFF
d_call: TRBD2; v_call: TRBV2; j_call: TRBJ2-1; clone_size: -; cdr3_aa: CASSEGGGEQFF
d_call: -; v_call: TRBV7-9; j_call: TRBJ2-7; clone_size: once; cdr3_aa: CASTPEGQPSREQYF
d_call: -; v_call: TRBV5-6; j_call: TRBJ1-2; clone_size: -; cdr3_aa: CASSLQQNYGYTF
d_call: -; v_call: TRBV7-3; j_call: TRBJ2-2; clone_size: once; cdr3_aa: CASSFRGSNTGELFF
d_call: TRBD2; v_call: TRBV6-1; j_call: TRBJ2-3; clone_size: -; cdr3_aa: CASSEASGRGTDTQYF
d_call: -; v_call: TRBV19; j_call: TRBJ1-5; clone_size: -; cdr3_aa: CASRGGGNQPQHF
d_call: -; v_call: TRBV5-1; j_call: TRBJ2-4; clone_size: -; cdr3_aa: CASSFGLIPGENIQYF
d_call: TRBD1; v_call: TRBV2; j_call: TRBJ1-5; clone_size: -; cdr3_aa: CASRTGWEQPQHF
d_call: -; v_call: TRBV19; j_call: TRBJ2-3; clone_size: -; cdr3_aa: CASSIVGPLATDTQYF
d_call: -; v_call: TRBV5-1; j_call: TRBJ1-4; clone_size: -; cdr3_aa: CASSLEGVTNEKLFF
d_call: -; v_call: TRBV30; j_call: TRBJ1-1; clone_size: -; cdr3_aa: CAQERNTEAFF
d_call: -; v_call: TRBV11-2; j_call: TRBJ1-1; clone_size: -; cdr3_aa: CASSREGTEAFF
d_call: -; v_call: TRBV25-1; j_call: TRBJ1-1; clone_size: -; cdr3_aa: CASSEYSRTEAFF
d_call: -; v_call: TRBV9; j_call: TRBJ1-2; clone_size: -; cdr3_aa: CASSPQGQYGYTF
d_call: TRBD1; v_call: TRBV11-2; j_call: TRBJ1-5; clone_size: -; cdr3_aa: CASSGQGLQPQHF
d_call: -; v_call: TRBV7-2; j_call: TRBJ2-7; clone_size: once; cdr3_aa: CASSLSGDPETYEQYF
d_call: TRBD1; v_call: TRBV27; j_call: TRBJ1-5; clone_size: -; cdr3_aa: CASSLLGGGNQPQHF
d_call: -; v_call: TRBV6-6; j_call: TRBJ2-7; clone_size: -; cdr3_aa: CASSSPHDFAGYEQYF
d_call: -; v_call: TRBV19; j_call: TRBJ1-1; clone_size: -; cdr3_aa: CASSTGTEAFF
d_call: TRBD2; v_call: TRBV2; j_call: TRBJ2-7; clone_size: once; cdr3_aa: CASLGHGTSGGARGEQYF
d_call: -; v_call: TRBV11-2; j_call: TRBJ1-3; clone_size: -; cdr3_aa: CASSLAGTRSGNTIYF
d_call: -; v_call: TRBV3-1/TRBV3-2; j_call: TRBJ2-6; clone_size: few; cdr3_aa: CASSPSRTDSGANVLTF
d_call: TRBD1; v_call: TRBV7-7; j_call: TRBJ2-3; clone_size: once; cdr3_aa: CASSLGQGPTDTQYF
d_call: TRBD1; v_call: TRBV29-1; j_call: TRBJ1-1; clone_size: once; cdr3_aa: CSADRVNTEAFF
d_call: TRBD2; v_call: TRBV6-2/TRBV6-3; j_call: TRBJ2-7; clone_size: -; cdr3_aa: CASSVDLAGGPDYEQYF
d_call: TRBD1; v_call: TRBV11-2; j_call: TRBJ2-7; clone_size: -; cdr3_aa: CASSLGQGAYEQYF
d_call: -; v_call: TRBV12-3/TRBV12-4; j_call: TRBJ2-3; clone_size: -; cdr3_aa: CASSSSTDTQYF
d_call: -; v_call: TRBV6-2/TRBV6-3; j_call: TRBJ1-1; clone_size: -; cdr3_aa: CASSADKIAEAFF
d_call: -; v_call: TRBV30; j_call: TRBJ2-3; clone_size: -; cdr3_aa: CAYDRRTDTQYF
d_call: TRBD1; v_call: TRBV5-1; j_call: TRBJ1-4; clone_size: -; cdr3_aa: CASSLGPRQGYEKLFF
d_call: -; v_call: TRBV6-1; j_call: TRBJ1-6; clone_size: few; cdr3_aa: CASSEQDNSPLHF
d_call: -; v_call: TRBV7-2; j_call: TRBJ1-2; clone_size: -; cdr3_aa: CASSSTLPSYGYTF
d_call: -; v_call: TRBV29-1; j_call: TRBJ2-1; clone_size: -; cdr3_aa: CSVEDQGQHSSYNEQFF
d_call: TRBD1; v_call: TRBV6-4; j_call: TRBJ2-3; clone_size: once; cdr3_aa: CASSMRDREFADTQYF
d_call: -; v_call: TRBV7-2; j_call: TRBJ2-7; clone_size: -; cdr3_aa: CASSTNRLSYEQYF
d_call: TRBD1; v_call: TRBV5-1; j_call: TRBJ2-7; clone_size: -; cdr3_aa: CASSLAGTGVVEQYF
d_call: -; v_call: TRBV30; j_call: TRBJ1-2; clone_size: -; cdr3_aa: CAWSVQGPPNRF
d_call: TRBD1; v_call: TRBV20-1; j_call: TRBJ2-7; clone_size: -; cdr3_aa: CSASFGQGWEQYF
d_call: -; v_call: TRBV7-6; j_call: TRBJ2-7; clone_size: -; cdr3_aa: CASSLGGSVYEQYF
d_call: TRBD1; v_call: TRBV4-3; j_call: TRBJ2-7; clone_size: -; cdr3_aa: CASSQGPVTGTSYEQYF